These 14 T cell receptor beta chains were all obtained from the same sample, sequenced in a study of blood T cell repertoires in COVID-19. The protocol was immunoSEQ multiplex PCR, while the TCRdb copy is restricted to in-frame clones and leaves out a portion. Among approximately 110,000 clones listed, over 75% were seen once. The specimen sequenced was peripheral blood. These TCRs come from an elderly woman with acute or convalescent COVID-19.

Here the CDR3 reads CASSGQYTEAFF. CDR3 sequence (DNA): TGTGCCAGCAGTGGGCAGTACACTGAAGCTTTCTTT. This chain links TRBV12-3 or TRBV12-4 with TRBJ1-1; D gene unclear. The CDR3 loop spans 12 amino acids. Trimming removed 5 bases from V and 3 bases from J, with 7 bases in between.

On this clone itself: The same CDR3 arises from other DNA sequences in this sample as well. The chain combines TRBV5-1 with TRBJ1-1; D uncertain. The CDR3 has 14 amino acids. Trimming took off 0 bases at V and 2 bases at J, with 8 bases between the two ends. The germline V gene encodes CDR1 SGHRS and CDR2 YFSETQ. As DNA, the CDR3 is TGCGCCAGCAGCTTGGGACAAGCTAACACTGAAGCTTTCTTT. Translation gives CASSLGQANTEAFF.

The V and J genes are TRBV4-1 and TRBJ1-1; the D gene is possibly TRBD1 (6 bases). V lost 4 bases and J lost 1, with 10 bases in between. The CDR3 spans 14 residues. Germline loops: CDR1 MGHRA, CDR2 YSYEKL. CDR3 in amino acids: CASSLGQRNTEAFF. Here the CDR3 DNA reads TGCGCCAGCAGCCTAGGACAGAGGAACACTGAAGCTTTCTTT.

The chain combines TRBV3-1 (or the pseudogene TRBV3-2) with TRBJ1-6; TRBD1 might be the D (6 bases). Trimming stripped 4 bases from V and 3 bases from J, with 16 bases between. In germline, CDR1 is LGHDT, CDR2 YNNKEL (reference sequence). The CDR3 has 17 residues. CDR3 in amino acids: CASSPDITGLYNSPLHF. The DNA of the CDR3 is TGTGCCAGCAGCCCCGACATTACAGGGCTCTATAATTCACCCCTCCACTTT.

This CDR3 reads CASSGQGLNQPQHF. The CDR3 region has the DNA TGTGCCAGCAGCGGACAGGGACTCAATCAGCCCCAGCATTTT. The rearrangement uses TRBV2 and TRBJ1-5; 8 nucleotides line up with TRBD1. Trimming cost V 6 bases and J 3 bases; bases outside gene matches: 4. Looked up from germline, CDR1 is SNHLY and CDR2 is FYNNEI. There are 14 residues in the CDR3.

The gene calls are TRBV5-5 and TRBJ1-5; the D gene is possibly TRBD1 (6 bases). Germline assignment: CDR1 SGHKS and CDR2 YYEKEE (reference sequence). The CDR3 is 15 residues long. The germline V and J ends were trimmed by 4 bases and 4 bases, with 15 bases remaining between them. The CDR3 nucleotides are TGTGCCAGCAGCATGGGACACCCGGGGAATCAGCCCCAGCATTTT. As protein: CASSMGHPGNQPQHF.

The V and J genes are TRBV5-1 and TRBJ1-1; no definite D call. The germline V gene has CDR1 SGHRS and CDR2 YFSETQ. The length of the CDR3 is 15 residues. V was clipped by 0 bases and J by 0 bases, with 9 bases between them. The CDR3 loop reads CASSLGAGLNTEAFF. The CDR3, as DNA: TGCGCCAGCAGCTTGGGTGCAGGCTTGAACACTGAAGCTTTCTTT.

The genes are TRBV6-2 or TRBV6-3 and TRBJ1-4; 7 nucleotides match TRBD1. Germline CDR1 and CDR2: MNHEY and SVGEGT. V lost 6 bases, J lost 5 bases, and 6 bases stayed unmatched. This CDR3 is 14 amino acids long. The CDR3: CASSRGTANEKLFF. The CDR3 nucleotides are TGTGCCAGCAGCCGAGGGACAGCGAATGAAAAACTGTTTTTT.

Here the CDR3 DNA reads TGTGCCAGTAGGGCCCAGGGGAACACTGAAGCTTTCTTT. Its translation: CASRAQGNTEAFF. This rearrangement joins TRBV19 to TRBJ1-1; tentatively, D is TRBD1 (5 bases). The length of the CDR3 is 13 residues. V was shortened by 6 bases and J by 1 base, with 9 bases between the two germline ends. Per the germline V gene, CDR1 is LNHDA and CDR2 is SQIVND (reference sequence).

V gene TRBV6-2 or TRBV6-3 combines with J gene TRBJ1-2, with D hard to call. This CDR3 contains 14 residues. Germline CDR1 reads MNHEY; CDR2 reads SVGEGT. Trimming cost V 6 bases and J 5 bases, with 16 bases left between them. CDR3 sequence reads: CASSPNGRGYGYTF. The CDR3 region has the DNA TGTGCCAGCAGCCCCAATGGCAGAGGGTATGGCTACACCTTC.

CDR3 protein: CASSEAGTGFSYEQYF. As DNA, the CDR3 is TGTGCCAGCAGTGAAGCCGGGACAGGGTTTTCCTACGAGCAGTACTTC. The rearrangement links TRBV27 to TRBJ2-7; 9 nucleotides line up with TRBD1. The ends lost 5 bases at V and 1 base at J; junction bases unmatched: 9. Germline V gene sequence: CDR1 MNHEY, CDR2 SMNVEV (reference sequence). The CDR3 spans 16 residues.

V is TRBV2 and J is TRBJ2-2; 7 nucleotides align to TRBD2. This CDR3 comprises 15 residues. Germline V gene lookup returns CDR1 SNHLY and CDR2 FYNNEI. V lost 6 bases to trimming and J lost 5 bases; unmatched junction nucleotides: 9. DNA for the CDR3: TGTGCCAGCAGGTCCGGACTAGGAGGAACCGGGGAGCTGTTTTTT. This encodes CASRSGLGGTGELFF.

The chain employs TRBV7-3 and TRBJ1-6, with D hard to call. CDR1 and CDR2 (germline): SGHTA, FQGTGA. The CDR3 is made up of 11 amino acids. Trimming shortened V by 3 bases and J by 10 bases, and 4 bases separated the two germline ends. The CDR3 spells CASSFVSPLHF. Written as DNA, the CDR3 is TGTGCCAGCAGCTTTGTATCACCCCTCCACTTT.

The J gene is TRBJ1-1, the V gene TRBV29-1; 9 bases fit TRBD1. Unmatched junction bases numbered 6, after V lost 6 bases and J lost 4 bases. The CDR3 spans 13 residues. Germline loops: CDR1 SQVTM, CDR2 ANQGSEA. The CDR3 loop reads CSVVTGGFTEAFF. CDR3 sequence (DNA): TGCAGCGTAGTGACAGGGGGATTCACTGAAGCTTTCTTT. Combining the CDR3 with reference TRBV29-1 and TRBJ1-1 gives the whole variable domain SAVISQKPSRDICQRGTSLTIQCQVDSQVTMMFWYRQQPGQSLTLIATANQGSEATYESGFVIDKFPISRPNLTFSTLTVSNMSPEDSSIYLCSVVTGGFTEAFFGQGTRLTVV.